The 2 T cell receptor beta chains below come from one sample, sequenced in a study of blood T cell repertoires in COVID-19. Produced via immunoSEQ multiplex PCR; TCRdb's table is partial and in-frame only. Here the sample spans about 33,000 clones, approximately 85% being singletons. The sequenced sample was peripheral blood. Receptors were obtained from a man aged 55 to 70 with active COVID-19.

This clone was picked up a small number of times. The chain carries TRBV15 and TRBJ2-7; 9 bases agree with TRBD2. There are 14 residues in the CDR3. The V gene end was trimmed by 5 bases and the J gene end by 6 bases; junction bases not matched to a gene: 8. CDR1 is LNHNV and CDR2 is YYDKDF in the germline V gene (reference sequence). CDR3 residues: CATSRGGERGEQYV. CDR3 bases: TGTGCCACCAGCCGCGGGGGGGAGAGGGGCGAGCAGTACGTC.

This chain links TRBV19 with TRBJ2-3; D remains unclear. Trimming stripped 6 bases from V and 2 bases from J, with 18 bases between. CDR1 is LNHDA, CDR2 SQIVND, per germline (reference sequence). CDR3 length equals 16 residues. The CDR3 loop reads CASSGSNRLITDTQYF. For the CDR3, the DNA is TGTGCCAGTAGCGGGTCCAACCGACTTATCACAGATACGCAGTATTTT.